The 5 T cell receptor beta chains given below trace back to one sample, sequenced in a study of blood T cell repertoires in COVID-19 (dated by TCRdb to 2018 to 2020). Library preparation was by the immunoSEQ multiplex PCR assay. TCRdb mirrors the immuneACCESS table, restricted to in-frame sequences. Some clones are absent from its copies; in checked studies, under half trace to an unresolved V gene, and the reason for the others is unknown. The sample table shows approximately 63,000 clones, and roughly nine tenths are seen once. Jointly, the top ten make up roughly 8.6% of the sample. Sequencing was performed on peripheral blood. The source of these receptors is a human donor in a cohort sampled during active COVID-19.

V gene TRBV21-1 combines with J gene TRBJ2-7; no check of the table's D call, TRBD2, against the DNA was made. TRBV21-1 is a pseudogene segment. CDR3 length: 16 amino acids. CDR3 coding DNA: TGTGCCAGCAGCAAAAGCCCTAGAATTCTTACCTACGAGCAGTACTTC. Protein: CASSKSPRILTYEQYF.

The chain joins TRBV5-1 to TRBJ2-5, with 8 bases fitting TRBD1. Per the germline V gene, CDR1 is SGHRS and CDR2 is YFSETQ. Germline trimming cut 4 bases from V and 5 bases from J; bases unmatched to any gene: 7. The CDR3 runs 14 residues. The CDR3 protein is CASSTQGAQETQYF. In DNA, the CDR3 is TGCGCCAGCAGCACCCAGGGGGCACAGGAGACCCAGTACTTC.

CDR3 protein: CASSLSPSGRALEQYF. In DNA form, the CDR3 reads TGTGCCAGCAGTTTATCACCCAGCGGGAGGGCCTTGGAGCAGTACTTC. The chain uses TRBV27 and TRBJ2-7; 10 bases match TRBD2. This CDR3 spans 16 amino acids. V lost 0 bases to trimming and J lost 7 bases; unmatched junction nucleotides: 9. Germline-derived CDR1 and CDR2 are MNHEY and SMNVEV (reference sequence).

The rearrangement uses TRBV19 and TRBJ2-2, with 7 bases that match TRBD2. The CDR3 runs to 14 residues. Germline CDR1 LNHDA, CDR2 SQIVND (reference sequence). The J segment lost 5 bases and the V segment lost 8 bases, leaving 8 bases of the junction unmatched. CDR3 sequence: CASAGRGSTGELFF. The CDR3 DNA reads TGTGCCAGTGCTGGGCGGGGGAGTACCGGGGAGCTGTTTTTT.

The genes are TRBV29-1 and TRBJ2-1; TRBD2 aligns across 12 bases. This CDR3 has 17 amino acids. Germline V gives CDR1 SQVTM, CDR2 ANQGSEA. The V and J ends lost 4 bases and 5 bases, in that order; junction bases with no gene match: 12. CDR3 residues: CSVAPSTGLAGNNEQFF. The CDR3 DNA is TGCAGCGTTGCACCTAGCACTGGACTAGCGGGAAACAATGAGCAGTTCTTC.